The 26 T cell receptor beta chains reported below all come from one sample, sequenced in a study of blood T cell repertoires in COVID-19. Measured with immunoSEQ multiplex PCR; TCRdb has only the in-frame clones, and not every one. The sample comprises about 320,000 clones, around 86% of which are singletons, and 1.5% to 2% rests with the top ten. The sequencing input was peripheral blood. These receptors all come from a woman between 50 and 59 years old with acute or convalescent COVID-19.

V gene TRBV7-9 combines with J gene TRBJ2-7, with 8 bases identical to TRBD2. Per germline, CDR1 SEHNR and CDR2 FQNEAQ (reference sequence). V lost 4 bases and J lost 4; bases outside the gene matches: 9. The CDR3 totals 15 residues. CDR3: CASSWLAGKGYEQYF. The CDR3 nucleotides are TGTGCCAGCAGCTGGTTAGCGGGAAAGGGATACGAGCAGTACTTC.

Here the CDR3 reads CATSDKTGARKPGELFF. CDR3 nucleotides: TGTGCCACCAGTGATAAGACAGGAGCTAGGAAGCCCGGGGAGCTGTTTTTT. V is TRBV24-1 and J is TRBJ2-2; tentative D call: TRBD1 (6 bases). Trimming cost V 3 bases and J 6 bases, with 19 bases left between them. The CDR3 spans 17 residues. The germline V gene encodes CDR1 KGHDR and CDR2 SFDVKD.

The rearrangement joins TRBV11-2 to TRBJ2-1, with 10 bases aligning to TRBD2. The germline V gene encodes CDR1 SGHAT and CDR2 FQNNGV. V lost 1 base to trimming and J lost 7 bases; unmatched junction nucleotides: 4. The CDR3 loop spans 15 amino acids. The DNA of the CDR3 is TGTGCCAGCAGCTTAGTCCTACTAGCGGGAAATGAGCAGTTCTTC. Protein product: CASSLVLLAGNEQFF.

This chain connects TRBV9 to TRBJ1-4, with a weak D call TRBD1 (5 bases). The length of the CDR3 is 17 residues. Trimming left V 1 base short and J 8 bases short, with 21 bases between. Germline V gene sequence: CDR1 SGDLS, CDR2 YYNGEE. The CDR3 nucleotides are TGTGCCAGCAGCGTACGCCCCTTGTTCGGGGCGGGAGAAAAACTGTTTTTT. It translates to CASSVRPLFGAGEKLFF.

V is TRBV19 and J is TRBJ2-3; TRBD2 is a possible D gene (5 bases). Germline loops: CDR1 LNHDA, CDR2 SQIVND (reference sequence). This CDR3 has 17 residues. The V and J ends lost 6 bases and 4 bases respectively, with 23 bases between them. The CDR3 DNA sequence: TGTGCCAGTAGCCGCTCCCTGGCCGGGGTTGGTGCAGATACGCAGTATTTT. Translation gives CASSRSLAGVGADTQYF.

The chain has TRBV4-2 and TRBJ2-5, with TRBD1 matching 9 bases. Unmatched junction bases numbered 1, after V lost 1 base and J lost 4 bases. From germline, CDR1 is LGHNA and CDR2 YNFKEQ. The CDR3 is 14 residues long. The CDR3, as DNA: TGTGCCAGCAGCCAAGGGACAGGGGTAGAGACCCAGTACTTC. Translating gives CASSQGTGVETQYF.

This clone was seen only once. The chain has TRBV5-5 and TRBJ1-4; D is possibly TRBD1 (5 bases). CDR1 is SGHKS and CDR2 is YYEKEE in the germline V gene (reference sequence). This CDR3 is built from 16 residues. The V end lost 4 bases, the J end lost 7 bases, and 20 bases lay between the germline ends. CDR3 in amino acids: CASSAGIGATREKLFF. The CDR3 nucleotides read TGTGCCAGCAGCGCAGGGATTGGAGCGACACGTGAAAAACTGTTTTTT.

The chain joins TRBV24-1 to TRBJ2-7; D possibly corresponds to TRBD2 (6 bases). The CDR3 length is 17 residues. The V gene lost 2 bases and the J gene lost 2 bases, with 18 bases spanning the gap. Germline loops: CDR1 KGHDR, CDR2 SFDVKD. In DNA, the CDR3 is TGTGCCACCAGTGATTCCCCGAGTCGGGGCGGGGCCTACGAGCAGTACTTC. This encodes CATSDSPSRGGAYEQYF.

The J gene is TRBJ1-4, the V gene TRBV2; 7 nucleotides agree with TRBD1. J lost 3 bases, V lost 5 bases, and 9 bases had no gene match. The CDR3 is 16 residues long. Germline CDR1 reads SNHLY; CDR2 reads FYNNEI. In nucleotides, the CDR3 is TGTGCCAGCAGTCCGACAGGGAGACGGGCTAATGAAAAACTGTTTTTT. It is translated as CASSPTGRRANEKLFF.

This rearrangement joins TRBV28 to TRBJ2-7; the match to TRBD2 covers 7 bases. This CDR3 is built from 19 residues. Per the germline V gene, CDR1 is MDHEN and CDR2 is SYDVKM. V was clipped by 6 bases and J by 4 bases; unmatched bases: 24. The CDR3: CASSHSGTISREPDYEQYF. The CDR3 DNA follows: TGTGCCAGCAGCCACTCCGGGACTATCTCCCGAGAACCCGATTACGAGCAGTACTTC.

V and J are TRBV5-1 and TRBJ2-5; 12 positions agree with TRBD2. In germline, CDR1 is SGHRS, CDR2 YFSETQ. With V trimmed by 1 base and J by 4 bases, 11 bases remained unmatched. The CDR3 is 18 amino acids. The CDR3 DNA is TGCGCCAGCAGCTTGCGAACGACTAGCGGGAGTTCAAGAGAGACCCAGTACTTC. Amino acids: CASSLRTTSGSSRETQYF.

The CDR3 region has the DNA TGTGCCAGCAGCTTGGGCAGGAACTACGAGCAGTACTTC. Its protein is CASSLGRNYEQYF. The gene calls are TRBV11-3 and TRBJ2-7, with D uncertain. This CDR3 spans 13 amino acids. V was pared by 3 bases and J by 3 bases, with 9 bases between. The germline gives CDR1 SGHNT, CDR2 YENEEA.

The chain carries TRBV29-1 and TRBJ2-3; 11 bases align to TRBD2. The CDR3 is made up of 15 amino acids. The germline V gene has CDR1 SQVTM and CDR2 ANQGSEA. Losses at the gene ends were 6 bases for V and 2 bases for J; bases not matched to a gene: 7. CDR3 protein: CSVTGTSGPTDTQYF. CDR3 bases: TGCAGCGTCACCGGGACTAGCGGACCCACAGATACGCAGTATTTT.

The chain links TRBV6-5 to TRBJ1-3, with D unresolved. The CDR3 spans 15 residues. Germline V CDR1 and CDR2: MNHEY, SVGAGI. The V and J ends lost 2 bases and 0 bases respectively, with 8 bases between them. Here the CDR3 reads CASSYDSSSGNTIYF. In nucleotides, the CDR3 is TGTGCCAGCAGTTACGACTCCAGCTCTGGAAACACCATATATTTT.

The table lists this clone with a few counts. The V call is TRBV7-3, the J call TRBJ2-2; 7 nucleotides agree with TRBD1. V shed 4 bases and J 7 bases; nucleotides not matched to a gene: 9. The length of the CDR3 is 15 residues. Germline CDR1 and CDR2: SGHTA and FQGTGA. CDR3: CASSYRDSYGGELFF. The CDR3 DNA is TGTGCCAGCAGCTACCGGGACAGTTATGGCGGGGAGCTGTTTTTT.

This sequence joins TRBV28 and TRBJ1-2; TRBD1 might be the D (6 bases). The CDR3 extends over 14 amino acids. V dropped 8 bases and J dropped 4 bases, with 17 bases sitting between them. The germline V gene encodes CDR1 MDHEN and CDR2 SYDVKM. The CDR3 sequence is CASESRGAGYGYTF. The CDR3 coding sequence is TGTGCCAGCGAGAGTCGGGGGGCCGGCTATGGCTACACCTTC.

This clone was observed a handful of times. The J gene is TRBJ2-2, the V gene TRBV18, with 13 bases that match TRBD2. Germline V gene data show CDR1 as KGHSH and CDR2 as LQKENI. The V segment lost 4 bases and the J segment 6 bases; nucleotides outside the gene matches: 5. CDR3 length: 16 residues. CDR3 coding DNA: TGTGCCAGCTCACTAGGACTAGCGGGAGTAGCCGGGGAGCTGTTTTTT. It is translated as CASSLGLAGVAGELFF.

This clone was detected once. The rearrangement uses TRBV4-2 and TRBJ2-7; 7 bases line up with TRBD2. Germline V gene sequence: CDR1 LGHNA, CDR2 YNFKEQ. The ends lost 1 base at V and 0 bases at J; junction bases unmatched: 15. This CDR3 is built from 19 residues. The CDR3 reads CASSQASGGNIYPSYEQYF. The CDR3 DNA reads as TGTGCCAGCAGCCAAGCTAGCGGTGGGAACATATACCCCTCCTACGAGCAGTACTTC.

CDR3 region: CSVGRGRTTDTQYF. DNA of the CDR3: TGCAGCGTGGGGAGGGGCAGAACCACAGATACGCAGTATTTT. This chain links TRBV29-1 with TRBJ2-3, with TRBD2 matching over 7 bases. Germline loops: CDR1 SQVTM, CDR2 ANQGSEA. J gave up 2 bases and V 6 bases, and 8 bases lay outside the gene matches. The CDR3 has 14 amino acids.

This clone has just one count. The chain is built from TRBV15 and TRBJ1-5; TRBD1 might be the D (5 bases). CDR1 is LNHNV, CDR2 YYDKDF, per germline (reference sequence). With 4 bases removed from V and 1 base from J, the gap between germline ends came to 14 bases. The length of the CDR3 is 16 residues. The CDR3 sequence: CATSMTGGDSNQPQHF. The CDR3, as DNA: TGTGCCACCAGCATGACTGGGGGGGACAGCAATCAGCCCCAGCATTTT.

This chain joins TRBV5-1 and TRBJ2-3; TRBD1 agrees at 9 bases. Germline-derived CDR1 and CDR2 are SGHRS and YFSETQ. With V trimmed by 1 base and J by 1 base, 10 bases remained unmatched. The CDR3 is 18 residues long. CDR3 nucleotide sequence: TGCGCCAGCAGCTTGTACCTCCGGGACAGGGACGGCACAGATACGCAGTATTTT. Its protein is CASSLYLRDRDGTDTQYF.

The chain uses TRBV6-1 and TRBJ2-7; 7 bases agree with TRBD1. Germline V gene data show CDR1 as MNHNS and CDR2 as SASEGT. The CDR3 covers 14 residues. With V trimmed by 2 bases and J by 3 bases, 4 bases remained unmatched. The CDR3 region has the DNA TGTGCCAGCAGTGAAAGGCCAGGGGGCTACGAGCAGTACTTC. Amino acid sequence: CASSERPGGYEQYF.

The chain employs TRBV9 and TRBJ2-3; the match to TRBD2 covers 13 bases. V gave up 0 bases and J gave up 5 bases; unmatched junction bases: 6. This CDR3 region has 17 residues. Germline CDR1 reads SGDLS; CDR2 reads YYNGEE. The CDR3 region has the DNA TGTGCCAGCAGCGTAGGGACTAGCGGGAGTCTGGGAGATACGCAGTATTTT. Its protein product is CASSVGTSGSLGDTQYF.

This clone was counted only a few times. The rearrangement joins TRBV29-1 to TRBJ2-1, with D perhaps matching TRBD2 (6 bases). The CDR3 covers 15 residues. The V gene's germline CDR1 is SQVTM and CDR2 ANQGSEA. V gave up 0 bases and J gave up 11 bases, with 20 bases separating them. The CDR3 DNA is TGCAGCGTTGAAGAGGACTATCAACCAATAGGTCAGCAGTTCTTC. This translates into CSVEEDYQPIGQQFF.

J is TRBJ2-7 and V is TRBV6-5; TRBD2 matches 12 bases. V shed 8 bases and J 3 bases; nucleotides not matched to a gene: 5. The CDR3 covers 14 residues. Germline V lookup: CDR1 MNHEY, CDR2 SVGAGI. The CDR3 DNA follows: TGTGCCAGCGGACTAGCGGGGAAAAGCTACGAGCAGTACTTC. Translated, it gives CASGLAGKSYEQYF.

Here the CDR3 reads CASSQDPRGLNQPQHF. CDR3 DNA: TGCGCCAGCAGCCAAGACCCCAGGGGTCTTAATCAGCCCCAGCATTTT. This chain links TRBV4-1 with TRBJ1-5; tentatively, D is TRBD1 (6 bases). Looked up from germline, CDR1 is MGHRA and CDR2 is YSYEKL. V was shortened by 0 bases and J by 4 bases, with 13 bases between the two germline ends. CDR3 length: 16 residues.